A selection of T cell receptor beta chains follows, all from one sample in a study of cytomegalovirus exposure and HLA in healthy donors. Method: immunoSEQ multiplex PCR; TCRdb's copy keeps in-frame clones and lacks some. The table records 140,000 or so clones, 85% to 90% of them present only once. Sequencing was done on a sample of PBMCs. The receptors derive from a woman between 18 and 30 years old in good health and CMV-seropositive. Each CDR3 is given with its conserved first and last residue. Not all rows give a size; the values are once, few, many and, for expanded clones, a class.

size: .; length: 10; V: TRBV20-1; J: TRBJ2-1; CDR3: CSATAGEQFF
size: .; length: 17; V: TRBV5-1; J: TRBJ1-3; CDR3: CASSLRPGRSPGNTIYF
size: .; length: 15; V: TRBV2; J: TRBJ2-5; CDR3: CASSVGGGAEETQYF
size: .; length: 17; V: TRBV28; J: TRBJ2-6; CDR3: CASRLGSGVGGANVLTF
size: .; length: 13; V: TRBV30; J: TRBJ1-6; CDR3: CAWKGTGNSPLHF
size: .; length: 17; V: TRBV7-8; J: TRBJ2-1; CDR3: CASSPERRGLSYNEQFF
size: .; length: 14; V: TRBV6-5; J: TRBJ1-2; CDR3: CASSYLDRRYGYTF
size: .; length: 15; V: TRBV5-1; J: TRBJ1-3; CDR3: CASSEDRGTGNTIYF
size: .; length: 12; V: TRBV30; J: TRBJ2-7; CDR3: CACHRQTYEQYF
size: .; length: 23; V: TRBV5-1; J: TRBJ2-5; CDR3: CASSKAPGGLAGGLGPHQETQYF
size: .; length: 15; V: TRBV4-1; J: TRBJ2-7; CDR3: CASSQPFGQPYEQYF
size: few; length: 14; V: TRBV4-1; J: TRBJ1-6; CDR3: CASRNRANNSPLHF
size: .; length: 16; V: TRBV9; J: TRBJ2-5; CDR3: CASSVEMGQGEETQYF
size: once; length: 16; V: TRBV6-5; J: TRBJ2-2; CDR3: CASSYSAGGGTGELFF
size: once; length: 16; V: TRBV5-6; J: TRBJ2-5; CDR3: CASSLQRRGGEETQYF
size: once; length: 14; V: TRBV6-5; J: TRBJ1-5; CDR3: CASRPGGSNQPQHF
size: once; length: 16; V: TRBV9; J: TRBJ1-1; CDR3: CASSVATQGRGTEAFF
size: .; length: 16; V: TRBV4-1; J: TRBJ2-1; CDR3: CASSLIGLAPYNEQFF
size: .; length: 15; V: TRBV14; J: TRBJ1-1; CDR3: CASSQDLRENTEAFF
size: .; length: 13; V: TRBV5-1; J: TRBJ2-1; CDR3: CASSPLSGNEQFF
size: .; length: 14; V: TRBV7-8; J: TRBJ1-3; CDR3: CASSLSGRGNTIYF
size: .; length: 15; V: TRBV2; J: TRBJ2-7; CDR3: CASSLDRVNTYEQYF